This T cell receptor (beta chain) emerged from a study of T cell responses to AZD1222 COVID-19 vaccine listed by TCRdb under 2021. As for the study more broadly: A total of around 240 trial participants underwent TCR sequencing, of whom 200 to 220 had received two doses of AZD1222 and around 26 had received two doses of the MenACWY control vaccine. Enrollment into the trials was organized by age into subgroups of 18-55, 56-69 and 70-plus years, and those subgroups contained roughly 150, 30 and 60 TCR-sequenced participants, respectively. Study-wide findings and limitations: No day 14 peak-response samples were available, so repertoires were characterized only after the peak T cell response. The whole spike protein was spanned by vaccine-associated CD4 TCRs, and dominant responses were seen in regions 160-218 and 743-854. Conclusions about previously exposed vaccinees are limited, since just 5 or 6 AZD1222 recipients were seropositive for SARS-CoV-2 at baseline. The 56-69-year group was small, and its depth increase did not reach significance, likely because of low power. Spike-specific TCR breadth and depth rose significantly after two AZD1222 doses compared with day 0 and with MenACWY recipients. Reportedly, almost half of the unique spike-specific TCRs recognized epitopes lying outside the regions that are mutated in the B.1.351 and B.1.1.7 variants. Most participants were white British and females outnumbered males, and the authors suggested that clonal diversity may have been underestimated.

Turning to this clone: This clone's antigen is unknown. No much larger clone is present one base from it, and per-base qualities are unavailable.

V lost 2 bases and J lost 1 base, and the count of bases not matched to a germline gene is 5. From the germline V gene, CDR1 is SNHLY and CDR2 is FYNNEI. Inclusive of the bounding cysteine and phenylalanine, the CDR3 is 15 residues long. Left in the record is the CDR3 DNA by itself, 45 bases read in frame from the first base. The sample's time point label, decoded: about 28 days (+/-7) after the second vaccine dose. AZD1222 recipients with second doses at about 4 weeks or about 12 weeks were pooled, because spike-specific TCR depth and breadth did not differ between schedules. Vaccinee samples came from UK trials COV001 and COV002, including a single-blind randomized controlled phase 2/3 trial of AZD1222 (ChAdOx1 nCoV-19) in healthy adults. For TCRbeta chain sequencing, PBMC samples from trial participants were taken at day 0 and at day 28 after the second dose. The CDR3 regions of human TCRbeta chains were analyzed by immunosequencing. The study's own analysis went as follows. Repertoire TCRs were checked for matches against a reference library of SARS-CoV-2-specific TCRs that had been generated using the MIRA antigen-specificity platform. Breadth was defined as the fraction of unique TCRs that were SARS-CoV-2-associated, and depth was defined as the fraction of total T cells that were SARS-CoV-2-associated. Using the MIRA data, each spike-specific TCR was assigned both to the spike region to which the TCR was reactive and to a CD4 or CD8 class. Log10-transformed breadth and depth values were compared by one-way ANOVA with Sidak's multiple comparisons tests. TCRdb carries this immuneACCESS record with in-frame sequences only. Its versions omit some clonotypes, under half of them owing to an unresolved V gene in the studies checked, with the rest unexplained. V and J calls and clone size follow that table, whereas D and trimming were derived from the DNA. Present in this sample are about 130,000 clones, 90% to 95% of which were seen just once. Approximately 7% of the sample is held by the ten biggest clonotypes.

The TCR was taken from an adult who received the AZD1222 COVID-19 vaccine. This receptor chain uses TRBV2 and TRBJ2-7, and TRBD1 matches 7 of the central bases. The sequenced sample was peripheral blood, obtained 28 days after the second AZD1222 dose. The CDR3 protein: CASSERRGISYEQYF. The DNA sequence is given as TGTGCCAGCAGTGAACGCAGGGGGATTTCCTACGAGCAGTACTTC.